A selection of T cell receptor beta chains follows, all from one sample in a study of blood T cell repertoires in COVID-19. Some clones are missing from TCRdb's copy, which holds only in-frame ones; the method was immunoSEQ multiplex PCR. The sample comprises 300,000 to 350,000 clones, roughly 89% of which are singletons, and 9.5% to 10% rests with the top ten. Sequencing was done on a sample of peripheral blood. The receptors stem from a man aged 25 to 45 with COVID-19, enrolled during active disease. The CDR3 runs from the conserved cysteine through the conserved F or W. Fields, in order: D gene, V gene, clone size, J gene, CDR3 protein, CDR3 DNA. A D gene is named only where the DNA matches it firmly. Size is stated for part of the rows, as once, few or many counts, or as a class when the clone is expanded.

d_gene: TRBD2
v_gene: TRBV11-1
abundance: .
j_gene: TRBJ2-2
CDR3aa: CASSSEGRAGAGELFF
CDR3nt: TGTGCCAGCAGCTCCGAAGGGAGGGCTGGCGCCGGGGAGCTGTTTTTT

d_gene: .
v_gene: TRBV2
abundance: .
j_gene: TRBJ2-5
CDR3aa: CASSEGTIFQETQYF
CDR3nt: TGTGCCAGCAGTGAGGGGACAATATTTCAAGAGACCCAGTACTTC

d_gene: .
v_gene: TRBV6-5
abundance: .
j_gene: TRBJ1-3
CDR3aa: CASRPFQGSGNTIYF
CDR3nt: TGTGCCAGCAGACCATTTCAGGGCTCTGGAAACACCATATATTTT

d_gene: TRBD1
v_gene: TRBV7-3
abundance: .
j_gene: TRBJ1-1
CDR3aa: CASSSGTGSTEAFF
CDR3nt: TGTGCCAGCAGCTCCGGGACAGGTTCCACTGAAGCTTTCTTT

d_gene: .
v_gene: TRBV6-2/TRBV6-3
abundance: .
j_gene: TRBJ1-2
CDR3aa: CASSFAQGAYGYTF
CDR3nt: TGTGCCAGCAGTTTTGCACAGGGAGCCTATGGCTACACCTTC

d_gene: TRBD2
v_gene: TRBV6-4
abundance: .
j_gene: TRBJ2-3
CDR3aa: CASKGLAGGPIATQYF
CDR3nt: TGTGCCAGCAAGGGATTAGCGGGAGGGCCGATTGCTACGCAGTATTTT

d_gene: TRBD1
v_gene: TRBV6-5
abundance: .
j_gene: TRBJ1-2
CDR3aa: CASKGTVINYGYTF
CDR3nt: TGTGCCAGTAAGGGGACAGTCATTAACTATGGCTACACCTTC

d_gene: .
v_gene: TRBV7-8
abundance: few
j_gene: TRBJ1-6
CDR3aa: CASSLIEGKDSPLHF
CDR3nt: TGTGCCAGCAGCTTAATCGAGGGAAAGGATTCACCCCTCCACTTT

d_gene: TRBD2
v_gene: TRBV6-5
abundance: .
j_gene: TRBJ2-5
CDR3aa: CASSYLTSGGETQYF
CDR3nt: TGTGCCAGCAGTTACCTGACTAGCGGGGGTGAGACCCAGTACTTC

d_gene: TRBD1
v_gene: TRBV24-1
abundance: few
j_gene: TRBJ2-2
CDR3aa: CATSSRDRDTGELFF
CDR3nt: TGTGCCACCAGTTCCCGGGACAGAGACACCGGGGAGCTGTTTTTT

d_gene: TRBD1
v_gene: TRBV6-6
abundance: few
j_gene: TRBJ2-7
CDR3aa: CASSSYPMTGGLYF
CDR3nt: TGTGCCAGCAGTTCCTACCCGATGACAGGGGGATTGTACTTC

d_gene: TRBD1
v_gene: TRBV6-2/TRBV6-3
abundance: few
j_gene: TRBJ1-2
CDR3aa: CASSTPRQGWGYTF
CDR3nt: TGTGCCAGCAGTACCCCTCGACAGGGTTGGGGCTACACCTTC

d_gene: .
v_gene: TRBV19
abundance: .
j_gene: TRBJ1-1
CDR3aa: CASRLNSLMNTEAFF
CDR3nt: TGTGCCAGTAGGCTGAACTCTCTGATGAACACTGAAGCTTTCTTT

d_gene: TRBD1
v_gene: TRBV9
abundance: .
j_gene: TRBJ1-6
CDR3aa: CASSVSGGEPLHF
CDR3nt: TGTGCCAGCAGCGTATCAGGGGGAGAACCCCTCCACTTT

d_gene: .
v_gene: TRBV5-4
abundance: few
j_gene: TRBJ1-2
CDR3aa: CASSLNYGYTF
CDR3nt: TGTGCCAGCAGCCTCAACTATGGCTACACCTTC

d_gene: .
v_gene: TRBV21-1
abundance: .
j_gene: TRBJ2-7
CDR3aa: CASKGERTPGIAYEQYF
CDR3nt: TGTGCCAGCAAGGGGGAACGGACCCCCGGAATAGCCTACGAGCAGTACTTC

d_gene: .
v_gene: TRBV29-1
abundance: .
j_gene: TRBJ2-1
CDR3aa: CSVSLGGIQVLIHTEQFF
CDR3nt: TGCAGCGTTTCGCTGGGGGGTATACAGGTTTTGATCCACACTGAGCAGTTCTTC

d_gene: .
v_gene: TRBV5-8
abundance: .
j_gene: TRBJ1-1
CDR3aa: CASSLGLLPGEANTEAFF
CDR3nt: TGTGCCAGCAGCCTGGGACTCCTTCCTGGGGAGGCGAACACTGAAGCTTTCTTT

d_gene: .
v_gene: TRBV5-5
abundance: once
j_gene: TRBJ2-5
CDR3aa: CASSPQAAVQQGTQYF
CDR3nt: TGTGCCAGCAGCCCGCAGGCAGCGGTACAGCAAGGGACCCAGTACTTC

d_gene: .
v_gene: TRBV5-1
abundance: .
j_gene: TRBJ1-4
CDR3aa: CASSLAGSQGEKLFF
CDR3nt: TGCGCCAGCAGCTTGGCCGGGAGCCAAGGAGAAAAACTGTTTTTT

d_gene: TRBD2
v_gene: TRBV12-5
abundance: .
j_gene: TRBJ2-1
CDR3aa: CASGLGLAGSYNEQFF
CDR3nt: TGTGCTAGTGGTTTGGGATTAGCGGGGTCCTACAATGAGCAGTTCTTC

d_gene: TRBD1
v_gene: TRBV9
abundance: .
j_gene: TRBJ2-3
CDR3aa: CASSRGTGGTDTQYF
CDR3nt: TGTGCCAGCAGCAGGGGGACAGGCGGGACAGATACGCAGTATTTT

d_gene: .
v_gene: TRBV19
abundance: .
j_gene: TRBJ2-2
CDR3aa: CASSLDLEDGELFF
CDR3nt: TGTGCCTCAAGCTTGGACTTGGAGGACGGGGAGCTGTTTTTT

d_gene: .
v_gene: TRBV7-2
abundance: .
j_gene: TRBJ2-7
CDR3aa: CASSLGTAYEQYF
CDR3nt: TGTGCCAGCAGCTTAGGGACAGCCTACGAGCAGTACTTC

d_gene: TRBD1
v_gene: TRBV19
abundance: .
j_gene: TRBJ2-2
CDR3aa: CASLNQGAGTTGELFF
CDR3nt: TGTGCCAGCTTAAACCAGGGGGCAGGCACGACCGGGGAGCTGTTTTTT

d_gene: TRBD2
v_gene: TRBV4-2
abundance: .
j_gene: TRBJ2-3
CDR3aa: CASSQDLIAGGLSTDTQYF
CDR3nt: TGTGCCAGCAGCCAAGACCTGATAGCGGGGGGACTGAGCACAGATACGCAGTATTTT

d_gene: TRBD1
v_gene: TRBV4-2
abundance: .
j_gene: TRBJ1-4
CDR3aa: CASSQGQGYEKLFF
CDR3nt: TGTGCCAGCAGCCAAGGACAGGGGTATGAAAAACTGTTTTTT

d_gene: TRBD2
v_gene: TRBV5-5
abundance: .
j_gene: TRBJ2-1
CDR3aa: CASSISGGEENEQFF
CDR3nt: TGTGCCAGCAGCATTAGCGGGGGGGAGGAGAATGAGCAGTTCTTC

d_gene: .
v_gene: TRBV23-1
abundance: .
j_gene: TRBJ1-5
CDR3aa: CASSPRGGGQRGQPQHF
CDR3nt: TGCGCCAGCAGTCCTCGCGGGGGGGGTCAGAGGGGTCAGCCCCAGCATTTT

d_gene: .
v_gene: TRBV7-3
abundance: .
j_gene: TRBJ2-1
CDR3aa: CASSFAGPTNNEQFF
CDR3nt: TGTGCCAGCAGCTTTGCGGGGCCCACCAACAATGAGCAGTTCTTC

d_gene: .
v_gene: TRBV7-3
abundance: .
j_gene: TRBJ1-1
CDR3aa: CASSSGTRGTEAFF
CDR3nt: TGTGCCAGCAGCTCGGGGACTCGGGGGACTGAAGCTTTCTTT

d_gene: .
v_gene: TRBV3-1/TRBV3-2
abundance: few
j_gene: TRBJ2-6
CDR3aa: CASSQRRNRVSGANVLTF
CDR3nt: TGTGCCAGCAGCCAACGAAGAAACAGGGTCTCTGGGGCCAACGTCCTGACTTTC

d_gene: .
v_gene: TRBV9
abundance: .
j_gene: TRBJ2-2
CDR3aa: CASSAPNTGELFF
CDR3nt: TGTGCCAGCAGCGCCCCAAACACCGGGGAGCTGTTTTTT

d_gene: TRBD2
v_gene: TRBV19
abundance: .
j_gene: TRBJ2-1
CDR3aa: CASSISKGAGNYNEQFF
CDR3nt: TGTGCCAGTAGTATAAGTAAAGGAGCGGGGAATTACAATGAGCAGTTCTTC

d_gene: TRBD1
v_gene: TRBV27
abundance: many
j_gene: TRBJ1-5
CDR3aa: CASSRQGFGNQPQHF
CDR3nt: TGTGCCAGCAGTCGACAGGGATTCGGCAATCAGCCCCAGCATTTT

d_gene: TRBD2
v_gene: TRBV7-2
abundance: .
j_gene: TRBJ2-7
CDR3aa: CASSDSGAIYEQYF
CDR3nt: TGTGCCAGCAGCGATAGCGGGGCAATCTACGAGCAGTACTTC

d_gene: TRBD2
v_gene: TRBV29-1
abundance: .
j_gene: TRBJ2-1
CDR3aa: CSVGAAGGYNEQFF
CDR3nt: TGCAGCGTTGGTGCGGCGGGGGGGTACAATGAGCAGTTCTTC

d_gene: TRBD1
v_gene: TRBV7-6
abundance: .
j_gene: TRBJ1-3
CDR3aa: CASSLVPDRGGGNTIYF
CDR3nt: TGTGCCAGCAGCTTAGTCCCGGACAGGGGTGGTGGAAACACCATATATTTT

d_gene: .
v_gene: TRBV7-9
abundance: .
j_gene: TRBJ1-1
CDR3aa: CASSLIGDTEAFF
CDR3nt: TGTGCCAGCAGCTTAATCGGGGACACTGAAGCTTTCTTT

d_gene: TRBD2
v_gene: TRBV7-8
abundance: .
j_gene: TRBJ2-3
CDR3aa: CASSAGLAGGTDTQYF
CDR3nt: TGTGCCAGCAGCGCCGGACTAGCGGGAGGCACAGATACGCAGTATTTT

d_gene: .
v_gene: TRBV24-1
abundance: .
j_gene: TRBJ2-3
CDR3aa: CATSKRVSFSTDTQYF
CDR3nt: TGTGCCACCAGTAAGAGAGTAAGTTTTTCCACAGATACGCAGTATTTT

d_gene: .
v_gene: TRBV4-1
abundance: .
j_gene: TRBJ1-5
CDR3aa: CASSQIQGGVQPQHF
CDR3nt: TGCGCCAGCAGCCAAATTCAGGGTGGGGTTCAGCCCCAGCATTTT

d_gene: .
v_gene: TRBV28
abundance: once
j_gene: TRBJ2-5
CDR3aa: CASTGEVETQYF
CDR3nt: TGTGCCAGCACCGGGGAAGTCGAGACCCAGTACTTC

d_gene: .
v_gene: TRBV7-9
abundance: once
j_gene: TRBJ2-3
CDR3aa: CASSLTQTTDTQYF
CDR3nt: TGTGCCAGCAGCTTAACTCAAACCACAGATACGCAGTATTTT

d_gene: .
v_gene: TRBV18
abundance: .
j_gene: TRBJ2-7
CDR3aa: CASSPAGIDEQYF
CDR3nt: TGTGCCAGCTCACCAGCAGGGATCGACGAGCAGTACTTC

d_gene: .
v_gene: TRBV12-3/TRBV12-4
abundance: .
j_gene: TRBJ2-3
CDR3aa: CASILYTDTQYF
CDR3nt: TGTGCCAGCATTCTCTACACAGATACGCAGTATTTT

d_gene: .
v_gene: TRBV27
abundance: few
j_gene: TRBJ1-1
CDR3aa: CAGGGSTEAFF
CDR3nt: TGTGCCGGGGGGGGGAGCACTGAAGCTTTCTTT

d_gene: .
v_gene: TRBV12-5
abundance: .
j_gene: TRBJ2-5
CDR3aa: CASGLPRYQETQYF
CDR3nt: TGTGCTAGTGGTTTGCCCCGGTACCAAGAGACCCAGTACTTC

d_gene: .
v_gene: TRBV18
abundance: .
j_gene: TRBJ1-1
CDR3aa: CASSLGGTSEAFF
CDR3nt: TGTGCCAGCTCACTTGGGGGCACCTCTGAAGCTTTCTTT

d_gene: TRBD1
v_gene: TRBV5-5
abundance: .
j_gene: TRBJ1-1
CDR3aa: CASSIGPLVVTGEYTEAFF
CDR3nt: TGTGCCAGCAGCATTGGACCCCTGGTTGTGACAGGGGAGTACACTGAAGCTTTCTTT

d_gene: .
v_gene: TRBV19
abundance: .
j_gene: TRBJ1-1
CDR3aa: CASSIIRVNTEAFF
CDR3nt: TGTGCCAGTAGTATAATCAGGGTGAACACTGAAGCTTTCTTT

d_gene: .
v_gene: TRBV7-9
abundance: .
j_gene: TRBJ1-1
CDR3aa: CASRSAVNTEAFF
CDR3nt: TGTGCCAGCAGGAGTGCTGTGAACACTGAAGCTTTCTTT

d_gene: TRBD1
v_gene: TRBV5-6
abundance: .
j_gene: TRBJ1-1
CDR3aa: CASSWDRGVTEAFF
CDR3nt: TGTGCCAGCAGCTGGGACAGGGGGGTCACTGAAGCTTTCTTT